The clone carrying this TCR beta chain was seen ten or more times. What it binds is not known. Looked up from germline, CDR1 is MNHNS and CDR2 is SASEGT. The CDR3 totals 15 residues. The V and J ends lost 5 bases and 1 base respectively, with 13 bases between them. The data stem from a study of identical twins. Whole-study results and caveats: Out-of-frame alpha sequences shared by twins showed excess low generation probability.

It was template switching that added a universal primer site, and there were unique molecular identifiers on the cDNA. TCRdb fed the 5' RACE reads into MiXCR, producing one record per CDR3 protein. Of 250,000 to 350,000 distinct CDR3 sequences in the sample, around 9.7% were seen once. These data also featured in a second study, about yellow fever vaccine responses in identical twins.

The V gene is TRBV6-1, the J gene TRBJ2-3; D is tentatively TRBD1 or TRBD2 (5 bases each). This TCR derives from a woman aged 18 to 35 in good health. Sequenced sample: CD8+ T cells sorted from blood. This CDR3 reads CASSPLLGGTDTQYF. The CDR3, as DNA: TGTGCCAGCAGTCCCCTTCTGGGGGGCACAGATACGCAGTATTTT.